Below, 15 T cell receptor beta chains from the same sample are listed, as sequenced in a study of blood T cells in healthy people across ages. Together with a sample-barcoded 5' primer, a J-beta primer mix was included in a second PCR lasting roughly 6 to 12 cycles. TCRdb re-called the 5' RACE reads through MiXCR, storing one row per CDR3 protein. This sample has about 640,000 distinct CDR3 sequences, with roughly 50% found just once. The sequencing input was blood. The source is a man aged 55 to 70 in good health.

This chain joins TRBV20-1 and TRBJ2-2; tentatively, D is TRBD1 or TRBD2 (6 bases each). The CDR3 totals 16 residues. The germline V and J ends were trimmed by 3 bases and 0 bases, with 14 bases remaining between them. Germline lookup yields CDR1 DFQATT and CDR2 SNEGSKA (reference sequence). The CDR3 region has the DNA TGCAGTGCTAGGGGGGGCCTGTCCCCGAACACCGGGGAGCTGTTTTTT. Encoded protein: CSARGGLSPNTGELFF.

The chain uses TRBV5-5 and TRBJ2-7; perhaps D is TRBD1 or TRBD2 (5 bases each). Germline V gene data show CDR1 as SGHKS and CDR2 as YYEKEE (reference sequence). Trimming removed 4 bases from V and 1 base from J, with 15 bases in between. The CDR3 contains 15 residues. The CDR3 DNA reads TGTGCCAGCAGCCCGGGACCTTCTGGGTCCTACGAGCAGTACTTC. Translation: CASSPGPSGSYEQYF.

The chain recombines TRBV12-3 or TRBV12-4 with TRBJ1-2; D call uncertain. The V end lost 4 bases, the J end lost 0 bases, and 21 bases lay between the germline ends. CDR3 size: 18 residues. CDR3 loop: CASSSPGRQTTANYGYTF. CDR3 coding DNA: TGTGCCAGCAGTTCCCCGGGGAGGCAGACCACCGCTAACTATGGCTACACCTTC.

V gene TRBV7-9 combines with J gene TRBJ1-1; D is unclear. V was pared by 2 bases and J by 1 base, with 11 bases between. Germline V gives CDR1 SEHNR, CDR2 FQNEAQ (reference sequence). The CDR3 is made up of 15 amino acids. CDR3 amino acids: CASSLSNGANTEAFF. Written as DNA, the CDR3 is TGTGCCAGCAGCTTAAGTAATGGAGCGAACACTGAAGCTTTCTTT.

There are a few counts of this clonotype. The chain couples TRBV12-3 or TRBV12-4 to TRBJ1-2; no definite D call. V was shortened by 4 bases and J by 4 bases, with 13 bases between the two germline ends. The CDR3 extends over 14 amino acids. CDR3 DNA sequence: TGTGCCAGCAGTTCCAGTGTGACACGCTATGGCTACACCTTC. It is translated as CASSSSVTRYGYTF.

The chain carries TRBV10-3 and TRBJ1-6; D remains unclear. The length of the CDR3 is 15 residues. From germline, CDR1 is ENHRY and CDR2 SYGVKD. The V gene lost 4 bases and the J gene lost 5 bases, with 12 bases spanning the gap. The CDR3 region is CAISGPQENNSPLHF. The CDR3 nucleotides read TGTGCCATCAGTGGCCCCCAGGAGAATAATTCACCCCTCCACTTT.

The chain carries TRBV7-2 and TRBJ1-1; D may be TRBD1 (5 bases). The CDR3 consists of 14 residues. CDR1 is SGHTA, CDR2 FQGNSA, per germline. V was clipped by 4 bases and J by 3 bases, with 12 bases between them. The DNA for the CDR3 is TGTGCCAGCAGCTCCCGGGTGGGGGACACTGAAGCTTTCTTT. It codes for CASSSRVGDTEAFF.

The J gene is TRBJ1-1, the V gene TRBV28, with a possible D match to TRBD1 (5 bases). The V gene's germline CDR1 is MDHEN and CDR2 SYDVKM. The CDR3 has 14 residues. The germline V and J ends were trimmed by 7 bases and 2 bases, with 14 bases remaining between them. The CDR3 reads CASTLGGGNTEAFF. CDR3 bases: TGTGCCAGCACACTTGGGGGGGGAAACACTGAAGCTTTCTTT. Variable domain in full (rest from reference TRBV28 and TRBJ1-1): DVKVTQSSRYLVKRTGEKVFLECVQDMDHENMFWYRQDPGLGLRLIYFSYDVKMKEKGDIPEGYSVSREKKERFSLILESASTNQTSMYLCASTLGGGNTEAFFGQGTRLTVV.

In its sample, this clonotype was seen many times. The chain couples TRBV11-2 to TRBJ2-5; D perhaps matches TRBD1 (6 bases). CDR1 and CDR2 from the germline V gene are SGHAT and FQNNGV. The CDR3 runs to 14 residues. Trimming shortened V by 5 bases and J by 1 base, and 11 bases separated the two germline ends. CDR3 amino acids: CASSIPQGQETQYF. Written as DNA, the CDR3 is TGTGCCAGCAGCATTCCACAGGGCCAAGAGACCCAGTACTTC. Together with reference TRBV11-2 and TRBJ2-5, the CDR3 gives the full variable domain: EAGVAQSPRYKIIEKRQSVAFWCNPISGHATLYWYQQILGQGPKLLIQFQNNGVVDDSQLPKDRFSAERLKGVDSTLKIQPAKLEDSAVYLCASSIPQGQETQYFGPGTRLLVL.

The chain recombines TRBV6-5 with TRBJ2-5, with D possibly matching TRBD1 (6 bases). The CDR3 consists of 14 residues. The germline gives CDR1 MNHEY, CDR2 SVGAGI. V lost 6 bases, J lost 1 base, and 12 bases lay in between. The CDR3, as DNA: TGTGCCAGCAGCCACAGGGACCTCCAAGAGACCCAGTACTTC. It is translated as CASSHRDLQETQYF.

This clonotype was observed a handful of times. The genes are TRBV4-1 and TRBJ2-7, with D unclear. The CDR3 has 13 amino acids. Trimming removed 0 bases from V and 3 bases from J, with 6 bases in between. Germline V gene data show CDR1 as MGHRA and CDR2 as YSYEKL. The CDR3 spells CASSQEGFYEQYF. The CDR3 bases are TGCGCCAGCAGCCAAGAAGGATTCTACGAGCAGTACTTC.

The chain links TRBV12-3 or TRBV12-4 to TRBJ2-3; D is undetermined. Between the trimmed V and J ends, which lost 1 base and 2 bases, there was a span of 7 bases. The CDR3 sequence is 14 residues long. CDR3 coding DNA: TGTGCCAGCAGTTTAGGGGCTCCCACAGATACGCAGTATTTT. This encodes CASSLGAPTDTQYF.

As for this clonotype: A read error may be the cause here, since a much bigger clone is one base away. The chain has TRBV12-3 or TRBV12-4 and TRBJ2-3, with D tentatively TRBD1 or TRBD2 (5 bases each). This CDR3 comprises 12 residues. V lost 6 bases and J lost 2, with 6 bases in between. The CDR3 protein is CASRGVTDTQYF. DNA for the CDR3: TGTGCCAGCAGGGGGGTCACAGATACGCAGTATTTT.

The chain carries TRBV4-2 and TRBJ2-1; the D is unclear. V lost 0 bases and J 10 bases, leaving 7 bases between the germline ends. The CDR3 is 12 amino acids. CDR1 LGHNA and CDR2 YNFKEQ come from the germline V gene. The CDR3 loop is CASSQEEYEQFF. In nucleotides, the CDR3 is TGTGCCAGCAGCCAAGAGGAATACGAGCAGTTCTTC.

This sequence joins TRBV20-1 and TRBJ2-2, with 10 bases fitting TRBD2. Germline-derived CDR1 and CDR2 are DFQATT and SNEGSKA (reference sequence). V trimming: 6 bases; J trimming: 0 bases; junction bases outside the gene matches: 7. CDR3 length equals 16 residues. The CDR3 loop reads CSAQVSGGANTGELFF. As DNA, the CDR3 is TGCAGTGCCCAAGTCAGCGGGGGGGCGAACACCGGGGAGCTGTTTTTT.